This T cell receptor (beta chain) was sequenced for a study of response to subunit inactivated influenza vaccine. Findings and caveats of the study: Each seasonal influenza vaccination recruits few new T cells, the authors suggested.

This clonotype has a count of ten or more. The antigen is not known. The germline CDR1 and CDR2 sequences are PRHDT and FYEKMQ (reference sequence). Trimming took off 0 bases at V and 4 bases at J, with 7 bases between the two ends. There are 14 residues in the CDR3. TCRdb reprocessed the RT-PCR reads with MiXCR, giving one entry per CDR3 protein. Here the sample spans 170,000 or so distinct CDR3 sequences, about 10% being singletons. The input for sequencing was CD8+ T cells sorted from PBMCs, taken approximately 25 months after vaccination. The source is a man between 50 and 75 years old who received an inactivated influenza vaccine. This rearrangement joins TRBV13 to TRBJ1-3; no firm D call. For the CDR3, the DNA is TGTGCCAGCAGCTTAGGGACATTCGGAAACACCATATATTTT. Translating it yields CASSLGTFGNTIYF.